The rows below give T cell receptor beta chains drawn from one sample of a study of shared clonotypes between healthy human individuals. Data came from immunoSEQ multiplex PCR; TCRdb stores just in-frame clones and leaves some out. This sample carries some 980,000 clones, around 80% of them seen once, and the ten largest clones take nearly 1.5%. Sequenced: memory CD4+ T cells sorted from blood. The receptors were sampled from a man aged 18 to 30 in good health. CDR3s include the opening cysteine and the closing phenylalanine or tryptophan. A D gene is named only where the DNA matches it firmly. Size is omitted from some rows. Given values are once, few, many or a class for expanded clones.

>TRBJ2-3|.|TRBV18|.
TGTGCCAGCTCCCCGAGTGGCACAGATACGCAGTATTTT
CASSPSGTDTQYF
>TRBJ1-3|.|TRBV11-2|.
TGTGCCAGCAGCCCGAGGAGGAGCTCTGGAAACACCATATATTTT
CASSPRRSSGNTIYF
>TRBJ2-7|.|TRBV5-1|.
TGCGCCAGCACCCACGCACCCCCGGAGGTCTCCTACGAGCAGTACTTC
CASTHAPPEVSYEQYF
>TRBJ2-1|once|TRBV7-2|TRBD2
TGTGCCAGCAGCCCAACTAGCGGGAGGTACAATGAGCAGTTCTTC
CASSPTSGRYNEQFF
>TRBJ1-2|.|TRBV30|.
TGTGCCTGGAGTGTGGGGGCAGGGTCTAACTATGGCTACACCTTC
CAWSVGAGSNYGYTF
>TRBJ1-4|.|TRBV10-3|.
TGTGCCATCAGTGAGTCAAGGGCCTCTGCTAATAATGAAAAACTGTTTTTT
CAISESRASANNEKLFF
>TRBJ1-5|.|TRBV29-1|.
TGCAGCGTTGGCGAGGGGGAACGCAATCAGCCCCAGCATTTT
CSVGEGERNQPQHF
>TRBJ2-3|.|TRBV5-1|.
TGCGCCAGCAGCACGGGGGGCTCAGATACGCAGTATTTT
CASSTGGSDTQYF
>TRBJ2-3|.|TRBV2|TRBD2
TGTGCCAGCAGCGGGAGGGTAACAGATACGCAGTATTTT
CASSGRVTDTQYF
>TRBJ2-3|.|TRBV7-3|TRBD2
TGTGCCAGCAGCTTTAGCGGGGGAAACACAGATACGCAGTATTTT
CASSFSGGNTDTQYF
>TRBJ2-1|.|TRBV13|TRBD2
TGTGCCAGCAGCTTAGCCGGGACTAGCGGGAGAGATTCCTCCTACAATGAGCAGTTCTTC
CASSLAGTSGRDSSYNEQFF
>TRBJ2-2|.|TRBV6-4|.
TGTGCCAGCAGTGAAAGGGGAGGCCTGAACACCGGGGAGCTGTTTTTT
CASSERGGLNTGELFF
>TRBJ1-6|once|TRBV7-2|.
TGTGCCAGCAGCTTATATACGGTGGATAATTCACCCCTCCACTTT
CASSLYTVDNSPLHF
>TRBJ1-1|.|TRBV7-2|.
TGTGCCAGCAGCTTAGGGGCATACGGAGCTTTCTTT
CASSLGAYGAFF
>TRBJ2-1|.|TRBV7-2|.
TGTGCCAGCAGCTTACTGAGCACCTTGTACAATGAGCAGTTCTTC
CASSLLSTLYNEQFF
>TRBJ2-7|.|TRBV7-2|.
TGTGCCAGCAGACCGGACGGTACCAACTCCTACGAGCAGTACTTC
CASRPDGTNSYEQYF
>TRBJ1-3|.|TRBV2|TRBD1
TGTGCCAGTAGACAGGGTATTTCGATGTCTGGAAACACCATATATTTT
CASRQGISMSGNTIYF
>TRBJ2-7|.|TRBV19|TRBD2
TGTGCCAGTAGTGTCCCCGGGAGGGCCTACGAGCAGTACTTC
CASSVPGRAYEQYF
>TRBJ2-7|.|TRBV6-5|.
TGTGCCAGCAGTTCCCCGGGGGTCAGCTCCTACGAGCAGTACTTC
CASSSPGVSSYEQYF
>TRBJ1-5|.|TRBV5-1|TRBD1
TGCGCCAGCAGCTTGGGGGACAGGGAGGGTCAGCCCCAGCATTTT
CASSLGDREGQPQHF
>TRBJ2-1|.|TRBV20-1|.
TGCAGTGCCCCCGGGACCGTTGAGCAGTTCTTC
CSAPGTVEQFF
>TRBJ2-5|.|TRBV10-2|TRBD2
TGCGCCAGCAGGGTGACTAGCGGAAACCAAGAGACCCAGTACTTC
CASRVTSGNQETQYF
>TRBJ1-3|.|TRBV18|.
TGTGCCAGCTCGGAAGACAACTCTGGAAACACCATATATTTT
CASSEDNSGNTIYF
>TRBJ1-5|once|TRBV30|.
TGTGCCTGGAGTGATGTCGCCAATCAGCCCCAGCATTTT
CAWSDVANQPQHF
>TRBJ1-1|many|TRBV6-6|TRBD1
TGTGCCAGCAGCCAAAATCGACAGGGCCAAGCTTTCTTT
CASSQNRQGQAFF
>TRBJ2-3|.|TRBV29-1|TRBD2
TGCAGCGTTGAGGGACTAGAAAGAGATACGCAGTATTTT
CSVEGLERDTQYF
>TRBJ1-2|.|TRBV25-1|.
TGTGCCAGCACAGGGGCATCCAGTGGCTACACCTTC
CASTGASSGYTF
>TRBJ1-2|.|TRBV30|TRBD1
TGTGCCTGGACGGGACAGGGAAACTATGGCTACACCTTC
CAWTGQGNYGYTF
>TRBJ2-1|.|TRBV9|TRBD2
TGTGCCAGCAGCACCGGAGCGGGATTCGATGAGCAGTTCTTC
CASSTGAGFDEQFF
>TRBJ2-6|once|TRBV19|TRBD2
TGTGCCAGTAGTATAGGTCTAGCGGGTACTGGGGCCAACGTCCTGACTTTC
CASSIGLAGTGANVLTF
>TRBJ1-1|once|TRBV19|.
TGTGCCAGTAGCCCCCGTGAGGGGGTGAACACTGAAGCTTTCTTT
CASSPREGVNTEAFF
>TRBJ1-3|.|TRBV7-2|.
TGTGCCAGCAGCTTACAGCCCGGAAACACCATATATTTT
CASSLQPGNTIYF
>TRBJ2-2|.|TRBV25-1|TRBD1
TGTGCCAGCAGGAAGGGGGCGCCGGACACCGGGGAGCTGTTTTTT
CASRKGAPDTGELFF
>TRBJ1-4|few|TRBV9|TRBD1
TGTGCCAGCAGCGAACAGGGGAGGGGTGAAAAACTGTTTTTT
CASSEQGRGEKLFF
>TRBJ2-1|once|TRBV18|.
TGTGCCAGCTCACCGGGCAACTACAATGAGCAGTTCTTC
CASSPGNYNEQFF
>TRBJ1-2|.|TRBV6-5|.
TGTGCCAGCAGTTCCGACAGTACGTATGGCTACACCTTC
CASSSDSTYGYTF
>TRBJ2-7|.|TRBV10-3|TRBD2
TGTGCCATCAGTGGGACTAGCAGGTACGAGCAGTACTTC
CAISGTSRYEQYF
>TRBJ2-2|.|TRBV10-1|.
TGCGCCAGCAGTGGGGGACACGGGGCATGGACCGGGGAGCTGTTTTTT
CASSGGHGAWTGELFF
>TRBJ2-5|.|TRBV18|.
TGTGCCAGCTCACCCCGGGTTGGCCAAGAGACCCAGTACTTC
CASSPRVGQETQYF
>TRBJ2-3|.|TRBV5-1|TRBD1
TGCGCCAGCAGCGGGGGACAGGGGGCTCCAGATACGCAGTATTTT
CASSGGQGAPDTQYF
>TRBJ1-1|.|TRBV10-3|.
TGTGCCATCAGTGTTGAGGGGAGTGGAGCTTTCTTT
CAISVEGSGAFF
>TRBJ1-1|.|TRBV30|.
TGTGCCTGGACCCGGGCCCCGGGCCTAGGAATGAACACTGAAGCTTTCTTT
CAWTRAPGLGMNTEAFF
>TRBJ2-7|once|TRBV14|TRBD1
TGTGCCAGCAGCCAAGCGAGACAGGGTGGGCGCGAGCAGTACTTC
CASSQARQGGREQYF
>TRBJ2-1|.|TRBV7-9|.
TGTGCCACCTTCTCGTACTGGCAACATTTGGAGCAGTTCTTC
CATFSYWQHLEQFF
>TRBJ2-1|few|TRBV6-1|TRBD2
TGTGCCAGCAGTGGGAAGGGAGGGGCTCCATACAATGAGCAGTTCTTC
CASSGKGGAPYNEQFF
>TRBJ1-2|.|TRBV5-1|.
TGCGCCAGCAGCGCTGGGAGTCGTGATGGCTACACCTTC
CASSAGSRDGYTF
>TRBJ1-1|.|TRBV9|.
TGTGCCAGCAGCGTAGGGCAGCTAACACTGAACACTGAAGCTTTCTTT
CASSVGQLTLNTEAFF
>TRBJ2-3|once|TRBV29-1|.
TGCAGCGTTCTGGGCAGGGACTTAAATAGCACAGATACGCAGTATTTT
CSVLGRDLNSTDTQYF
>TRBJ2-7|.|TRBV21-1|.
TGTGCCAGCAGCTACTACGAGCAGTACTTC
CASSYYEQYF